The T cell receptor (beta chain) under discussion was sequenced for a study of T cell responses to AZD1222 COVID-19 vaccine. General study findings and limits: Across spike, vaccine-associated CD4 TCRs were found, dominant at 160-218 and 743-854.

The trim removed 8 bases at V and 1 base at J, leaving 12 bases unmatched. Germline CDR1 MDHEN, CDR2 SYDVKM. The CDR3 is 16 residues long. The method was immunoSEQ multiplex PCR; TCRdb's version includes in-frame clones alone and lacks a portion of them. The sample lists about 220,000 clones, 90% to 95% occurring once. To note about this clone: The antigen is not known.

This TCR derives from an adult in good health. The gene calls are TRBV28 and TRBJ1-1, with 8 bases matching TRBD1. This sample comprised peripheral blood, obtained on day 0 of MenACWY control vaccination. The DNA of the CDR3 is TGTGCCAGCTCCTCACCCCCCGGGACAGGGAACACTGAAGCTTTCTTT. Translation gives CASSSPPGTGNTEAFF.